This TCR beta chain was recovered during a study of brain T cells in children with intractable seizures. Comment on this clone: The antigen remains undetermined.

This table comes from immunoSEQ multiplex PCR, and its TCRdb copy is limited to in-frame clones, with some not included. The sample includes roughly 64,000 clones, approximately 94% of them seen just once. Notes on the study in general: Patients' HCMV serostatus was unknown; virus specificity rests on CDR3 similarity alone. Clones missing pre-surgery may reflect undersampling of that blood sample.

Surgery cases with the highest brain T cell transcript signatures were chosen for sequencing. Before surgery, patients took at least one anti-epileptic drug. Germline loops: CDR1 SGHRS, CDR2 YFSETQ. The CDR3 runs 13 residues. With 0 bases removed from V and 1 base from J, the gap between germline ends came to 5 bases. The source material was peripheral blood, sampled at surgery. The chain uses TRBV5-1 and TRBJ2-7; the D is unclear. This clonotype was obtained from a boy younger than two with focal cortical dysplasia and intractable seizures. This CDR3 reads CASSLDGSYEQYF. In DNA, the CDR3 is TGCGCCAGCAGCTTGGACGGATCCTACGAGCAGTACTTC.